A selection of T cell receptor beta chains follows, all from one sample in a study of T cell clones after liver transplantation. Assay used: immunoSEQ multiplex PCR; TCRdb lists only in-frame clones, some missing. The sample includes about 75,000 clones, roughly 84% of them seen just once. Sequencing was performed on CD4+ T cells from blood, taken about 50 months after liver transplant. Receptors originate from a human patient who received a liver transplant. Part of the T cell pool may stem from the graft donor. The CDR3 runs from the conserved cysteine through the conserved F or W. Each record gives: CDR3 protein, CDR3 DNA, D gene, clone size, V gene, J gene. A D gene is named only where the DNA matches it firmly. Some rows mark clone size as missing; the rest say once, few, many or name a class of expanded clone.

cdr3_aa: CASSMASRGHTDTQYF; cdr3_nt: TGTGCCAGTAGTATGGCTTCCAGGGGACACACAGATACGCAGTATTTT; d_call: -; clone_size: -; v_call: TRBV19; j_call: TRBJ2-3
cdr3_aa: CASSVADSTYNEQFF; cdr3_nt: TGTGCCAGCAGCGTTGCGGATAGTACCTACAATGAGCAGTTCTTC; d_call: -; clone_size: -; v_call: TRBV9; j_call: TRBJ2-1
cdr3_aa: CAISEKHRDSGTEAFF; cdr3_nt: TGTGCCATCAGTGAGAAACACCGGGACAGTGGCACTGAAGCTTTCTTT; d_call: TRBD1; clone_size: -; v_call: TRBV10-3; j_call: TRBJ1-1
cdr3_aa: CASSQIAFRDSNEQFF; cdr3_nt: TGCGCCAGCAGCCAGATTGCGTTCCGGGACAGTAATGAGCAGTTCTTC; d_call: TRBD1; clone_size: -; v_call: TRBV4-3; j_call: TRBJ2-1
cdr3_aa: CASSPDGKNGYTF; cdr3_nt: TGTGCCAGCTCACCAGACGGGAAGAATGGCTACACCTTC; d_call: -; clone_size: -; v_call: TRBV18; j_call: TRBJ1-2
cdr3_aa: CASSRDIGEKLFF; cdr3_nt: TGTGCCAGCAGCCGGGACATTGGTGAAAAACTGTTTTTT; d_call: -; clone_size: -; v_call: TRBV4-2; j_call: TRBJ1-4
cdr3_aa: CASSPSSGRLWETQYF; cdr3_nt: TGTGCCAGCAGTCCCTCTAGCGGGAGACTCTGGGAGACCCAGTACTTC; d_call: TRBD2; clone_size: once; v_call: TRBV28; j_call: TRBJ2-5
cdr3_aa: CASSRDNLASGYTF; cdr3_nt: TGTGCCAGCAGTCGGGACAACTTAGCTTCTGGCTACACCTTC; d_call: -; clone_size: -; v_call: TRBV11-1; j_call: TRBJ1-2
cdr3_aa: CASSTRAGANVLTF; cdr3_nt: TGTGCCAGTAGTACGCGGGCTGGGGCCAACGTCCTGACTTTC; d_call: -; clone_size: -; v_call: TRBV19; j_call: TRBJ2-6
cdr3_aa: CASSLIDWGGTEAFF; cdr3_nt: TGTGCCAGCAGCTTGATAGACTGGGGGGGGACTGAAGCTTTCTTT; d_call: -; clone_size: -; v_call: TRBV5-4; j_call: TRBJ1-1
cdr3_aa: CASSQTGGGGIDYEQYF; cdr3_nt: TGTGCCAGCAGCCAAACAGGGGGAGGGGGAATTGACTACGAGCAGTACTTC; d_call: -; clone_size: -; v_call: TRBV4-2; j_call: TRBJ2-7
cdr3_aa: CASSESGGLAEAFF; cdr3_nt: TGTGCCAGCAGTGAATCCGGGGGTCTGGCTGAAGCTTTCTTT; d_call: -; clone_size: few; v_call: TRBV25-1; j_call: TRBJ1-1
cdr3_aa: CASSGGHIVNYGYTF; cdr3_nt: TGTGCCAGCAGCGGGGGCCATATAGTTAACTATGGCTACACCTTC; d_call: -; clone_size: -; v_call: TRBV9; j_call: TRBJ1-2
cdr3_aa: CASSGTGYQPQHF; cdr3_nt: TGTGCCAGTAGCGGGACAGGGTATCAGCCCCAGCATTTT; d_call: TRBD1; clone_size: medium-sized; v_call: TRBV19; j_call: TRBJ1-5
cdr3_aa: CATNRAPHNEQFF; cdr3_nt: TGTGCCACTAACAGGGCTCCCCACAATGAGCAGTTCTTC; d_call: -; clone_size: -; v_call: TRBV6-5; j_call: TRBJ2-1
cdr3_aa: CASKRLNYNEQFF; cdr3_nt: TGTGCCAGCAAGAGGCTAAATTACAATGAGCAGTTCTTC; d_call: -; clone_size: -; v_call: TRBV2; j_call: TRBJ2-1
cdr3_aa: CASTLGGDSNEKLFF; cdr3_nt: TGTGCCAGCACCTTGGGGGGGGATTCTAATGAAAAACTGTTTTTT; d_call: -; clone_size: -; v_call: TRBV7-9; j_call: TRBJ1-4
cdr3_aa: CASSPWGEADTQYF; cdr3_nt: TGTGCCAGCAGCCCCTGGGGGGAAGCAGATACGCAGTATTTT; d_call: -; clone_size: -; v_call: TRBV7-2; j_call: TRBJ2-3
cdr3_aa: CASSPGRRAQYF; cdr3_nt: TGTGCCAGCAGCCCAGGGAGGCGTGCGCAGTATTTT; d_call: -; clone_size: -; v_call: TRBV11-2; j_call: TRBJ2-3
cdr3_aa: CASTKKGASQPQHF; cdr3_nt: TGTGCCAGTACGAAAAAAGGGGCTAGTCAGCCCCAGCATTTT; d_call: -; clone_size: once; v_call: TRBV19; j_call: TRBJ1-5